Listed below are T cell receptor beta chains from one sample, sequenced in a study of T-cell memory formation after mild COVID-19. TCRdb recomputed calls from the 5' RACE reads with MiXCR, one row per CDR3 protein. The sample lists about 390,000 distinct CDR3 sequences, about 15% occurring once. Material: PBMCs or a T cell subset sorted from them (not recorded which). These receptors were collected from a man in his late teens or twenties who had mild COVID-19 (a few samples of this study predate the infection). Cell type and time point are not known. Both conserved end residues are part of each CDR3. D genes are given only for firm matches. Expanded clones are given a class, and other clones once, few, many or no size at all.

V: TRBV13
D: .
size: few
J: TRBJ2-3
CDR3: CASSSRDTVGDTQYF
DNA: TGTGCCAGCAGCTCCCGGGACACTGTAGGGGATACGCAGTATTTT

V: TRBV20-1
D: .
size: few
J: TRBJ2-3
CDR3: CSARTGTDTQYF
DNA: TGCAGTGCTAGAACCGGGACAGATACGCAGTATTTT

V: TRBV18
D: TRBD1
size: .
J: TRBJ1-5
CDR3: CASSNDRGNQPQHF
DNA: TGTGCCAGCTCGAATGACAGGGGCAATCAGCCCCAGCATTTT

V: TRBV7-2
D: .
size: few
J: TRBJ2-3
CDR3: CASSKTGGLVDTQYF
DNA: TGTGCCAGCAGTAAAACGGGGGGCCTTGTGGATACGCAGTATTTT

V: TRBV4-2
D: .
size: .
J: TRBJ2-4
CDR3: CASSQDLPHYIQYF
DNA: TGTGCCAGCAGCCAAGATCTCCCCCATTACATTCAGTACTTC

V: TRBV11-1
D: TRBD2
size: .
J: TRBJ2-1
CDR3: CASSPRLAGLNEQFF
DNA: TGTGCCAGCAGCCCCCGGCTAGCGGGCTTGAATGAGCAGTTCTTC

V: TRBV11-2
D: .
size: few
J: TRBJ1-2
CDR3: CASSWANYGYTF
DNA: TGTGCCAGCAGCTGGGCTAACTATGGCTACACCTTC

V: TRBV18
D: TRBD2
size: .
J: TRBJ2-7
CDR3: CASSTGLAGDEQYF
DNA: TGTGCCAGCTCAACGGGACTAGCGGGGGACGAGCAGTACTTC

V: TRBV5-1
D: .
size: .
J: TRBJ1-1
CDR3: CASSLEIRSTEAFF
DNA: TGCGCCAGCAGCTTGGAAATACGGAGCACTGAAGCTTTCTTT

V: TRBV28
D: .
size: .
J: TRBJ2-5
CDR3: CASSLRVETQYF
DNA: TGTGCCAGCAGCCTCCGGGTTGAGACCCAGTACTTC

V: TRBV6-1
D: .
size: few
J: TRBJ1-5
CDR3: CASSLGWSSNQPQHF
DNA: TGTGCCAGCAGTTTGGGGTGGTCTAGCAATCAGCCCCAGCATTTT

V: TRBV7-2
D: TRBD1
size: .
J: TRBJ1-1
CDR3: CASSPGDRKYTEAFF
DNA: TGTGCCAGCAGCCCGGGGGACAGAAAATACACTGAAGCTTTCTTT

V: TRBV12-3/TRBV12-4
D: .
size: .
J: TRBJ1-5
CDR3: CASSFKGLGSFAPSNQPQHF
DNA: TGTGCCAGCAGTTTTAAAGGCTTGGGCTCCTTCGCCCCTAGCAATCAGCCCCAGCATTTT

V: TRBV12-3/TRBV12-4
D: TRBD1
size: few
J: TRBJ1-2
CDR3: CASSYGTGTFYGYTF
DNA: TGTGCCAGCAGTTACGGGACAGGGACTTTCTATGGCTACACCTTC

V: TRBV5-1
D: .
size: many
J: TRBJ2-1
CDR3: CASSFNSYNEQFF
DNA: TGCGCCAGCAGCTTCAATTCCTACAATGAGCAGTTCTTC

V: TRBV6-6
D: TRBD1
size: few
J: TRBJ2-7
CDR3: CASSYYFRDREDEQYF
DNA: TGTGCCAGCAGTTACTATTTCCGCGACAGGGAAGACGAGCAGTACTTC

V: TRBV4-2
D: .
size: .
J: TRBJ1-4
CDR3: CASSQRETTNEKLFF
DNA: TGTGCCAGCAGCCAGAGAGAGACAACTAATGAAAAACTGTTTTTT

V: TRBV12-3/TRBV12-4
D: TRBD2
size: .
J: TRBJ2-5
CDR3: CASSLAGTSGDRQYF
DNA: TGTGCCAGCAGTTTAGCCGGGACTAGCGGGGACAGGCAGTACTTC

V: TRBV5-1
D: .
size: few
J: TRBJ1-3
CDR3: CASSLDWPYSGNTIYF
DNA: TGCGCCAGCAGCTTGGATTGGCCATACTCTGGAAACACCATATATTTT

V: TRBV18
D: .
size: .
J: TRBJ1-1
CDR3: CASSPLGGMTEAFF
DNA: TGTGCCAGCTCACCTTTGGGGGGGATGACTGAAGCTTTCTTT

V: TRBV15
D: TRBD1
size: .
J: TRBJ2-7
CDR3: CATSRAAGTGGYEQYF
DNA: TGTGCCACCAGCAGAGCGGCCGGGACAGGGGGCTACGAGCAGTACTTC

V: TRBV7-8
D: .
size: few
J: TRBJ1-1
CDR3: CASSLSPGGGTEAFF
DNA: TGTGCCAGCAGCCTCTCCCCCGGGGGGGGAACTGAAGCTTTCTTT

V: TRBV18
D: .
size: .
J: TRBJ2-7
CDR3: CASSSGDGLYEQYF
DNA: TGTGCCAGCTCATCAGGGGATGGACTCTACGAGCAGTACTTC

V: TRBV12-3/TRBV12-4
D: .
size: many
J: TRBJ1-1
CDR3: CASSLATGLNTEAFF
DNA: TGTGCCAGCAGTTTAGCCACAGGGTTGAACACTGAAGCTTTCTTT

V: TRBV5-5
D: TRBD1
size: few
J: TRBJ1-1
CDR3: CASSLAPPGQGYTEAFF
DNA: TGTGCCAGCAGCTTGGCCCCCCCGGGACAGGGGTACACTGAAGCTTTCTTT

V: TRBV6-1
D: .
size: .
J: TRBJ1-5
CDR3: CASSAHNQPQHF
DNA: TGTGCCAGCAGTGCCCACAATCAGCCCCAGCATTTT

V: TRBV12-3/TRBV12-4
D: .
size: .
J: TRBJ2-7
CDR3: CASSLPLGEQYF
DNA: TGTGCCAGCAGTTTACCCCTAGGCGAGCAGTACTTC

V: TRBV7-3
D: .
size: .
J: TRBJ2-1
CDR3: CASSLGGLQEQFF
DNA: TGTGCCAGCAGCCTTGGGGGGCTTCAAGAGCAGTTCTTC

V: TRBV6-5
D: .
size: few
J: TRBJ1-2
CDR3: CASSLSVNYGYTF
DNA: TGTGCCAGCAGTTTATCGGTAAACTATGGCTACACCTTC

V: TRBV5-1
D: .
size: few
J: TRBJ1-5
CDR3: CASSLEAGVDQPQHF
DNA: TGCGCCAGCAGCTTGGAGGCGGGGGTGGATCAGCCCCAGCATTTT

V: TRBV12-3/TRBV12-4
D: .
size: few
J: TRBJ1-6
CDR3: CASSLGSSPLHF
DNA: TGTGCCAGCAGTTTAGGATCTTCACCCCTCCACTTT

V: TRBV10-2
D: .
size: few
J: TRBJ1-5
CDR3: CASSENPGNSNQPQHF
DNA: TGCGCCAGCAGTGAGAATCCAGGAAATAGCAATCAGCCCCAGCATTTT